Below are 23 T cell receptor beta chains sequenced from a single sample in a study of blood T cell repertoires in COVID-19. Data came from immunoSEQ multiplex PCR; TCRdb stores just in-frame clones and leaves some out. The sample consists of approximately 56,000 clones, over 75% of them appearing once. Sequences were obtained from peripheral blood. These receptors all come from a man in his 70s with active COVID-19.

The count of this clone is one. The gene calls are TRBV2 and TRBJ2-1, with 7 positions matching TRBD2. V gave up 3 bases and J gave up 8 bases; unmatched junction bases: 4. There are 13 residues in the CDR3. Per the germline V gene, CDR1 is SNHLY and CDR2 is FYNNEI. The CDR3 region is CASSEGLPDEQFF. In DNA, the CDR3 is TGTGCCAGCAGTGAGGGACTACCAGATGAGCAGTTCTTC.

The chain joins TRBV9 to TRBJ1-2, with a weak D call TRBD1 (5 bases). Germline V CDR1 and CDR2: SGDLS, YYNGEE. V dropped 0 bases and J dropped 4 bases, with 13 bases sitting between them. The length of the CDR3 is 15 residues. The CDR3 is CASSVGGGDAYGYTF. DNA for the CDR3: TGTGCCAGCAGCGTAGGGGGAGGGGACGCCTATGGCTACACCTTC.

In its sample, this clone was seen once. V is TRBV12-3 or TRBV12-4 and J is TRBJ1-2; TRBD1 aligns across 7 bases. V shed 7 bases, J shed 4 bases, and the junction held 6 bases outside the gene matches. The CDR3 runs 13 residues. The CDR3 is CASNRQGSYGYTF. CDR3 nucleotides: TGTGCCAGCAACCGACAGGGTAGCTATGGCTACACCTTC.

This rearrangement joins TRBV5-1 to TRBJ2-5; 11 bases map to TRBD2. V was pared by 0 bases and J by 1 base, with 5 bases of the junction left unmatched. The germline V gene encodes CDR1 SGHRS and CDR2 YFSETQ. CDR3 size: 17 residues. The CDR3 is CASSLGQLAGAQETQYF. The DNA of the CDR3 is TGCGCCAGCAGCTTGGGCCAACTAGCGGGGGCCCAAGAGACCCAGTACTTC.

J is TRBJ2-4 and V is TRBV3-1 (or the pseudogene TRBV3-2); tentative D call: TRBD1 (6 bases). From germline, CDR1 is LGHDT and CDR2 YNNKEL (reference sequence). The V end lost 4 bases, the J end lost 9 bases, and 13 bases lay between the germline ends. This CDR3 spans 13 amino acids. CDR3 loop: CASSRNRETIQYF. DNA for the CDR3: TGTGCCAGCAGCCGGAACAGGGAAACCATTCAGTACTTC.

The chain uses TRBV18 and TRBJ2-7; 7 bases match TRBD1. CDR1 and CDR2 from the germline V gene are KGHSH and LQKENI. V was pared by 4 bases and J by 6 bases, with 9 bases of the junction left unmatched. The CDR3 is 14 residues long. The CDR3: CASSQAQGKGEQYF. CDR3 DNA: TGTGCCAGCTCACAGGCACAGGGGAAAGGCGAGCAGTACTTC. The full variable domain, in which reference TRBV18 and TRBJ2-7 provide the parts outside the CDR3, is NAGVMQNPRHLVRRRGQEARLRCSPMKGHSHVYWYRQLPEEGLKFMVYLQKENIIDESGMPKERFSAEFPKEGPSILRIQQVVRGDSAAYFCASSQAQGKGEQYFGPGTRLTVT.

The CDR3 protein is CASSLTAGTNSYEQYF. CDR3 nucleotides: TGTGCCAGCAGCCTCACCGCCGGGACAAACTCCTACGAGCAGTACTTC. The genes are TRBV27 and TRBJ2-7; possibly TRBD1 for D (6 bases). With 6 bases removed from V and 0 bases from J, the gap between germline ends came to 18 bases. Germline V lookup: CDR1 MNHEY, CDR2 SMNVEV (reference sequence). The CDR3 loop spans 16 amino acids.

V usage is TRBV5-1 and J usage is TRBJ1-3; 7 bases align to TRBD1. CDR1 SGHRS and CDR2 YFSETQ come from the germline V gene. The CDR3 is made up of 14 amino acids. Unmatched junction bases numbered 6, after V lost 7 bases and J lost 2 bases. This CDR3 is CASQGEVAGNTIYF. CDR3 DNA: TGCGCCAGCCAGGGGGAGGTTGCTGGAAACACCATATATTTT.

The gene calls are TRBV7-8 and TRBJ1-3; tentatively, D is TRBD1 (5 bases). Trimming cost V 3 bases and J 0 bases, with 12 bases left between them. The CDR3 has 16 amino acids. The germline gives CDR1 SGHVS, CDR2 FQNEAQ. CDR3 protein: CASSFTRDYSGNTIYF. The CDR3 DNA sequence: TGTGCCAGCAGCTTTACCCGGGACTACTCTGGAAACACCATATATTTT.

V is TRBV9 and J is TRBJ2-7; 7 nucleotides align to TRBD1. V dropped 4 bases and J dropped 0; count of bases not matched to a gene: 4. The CDR3 sequence is 14 residues long. Germline V CDR1 and CDR2: SGDLS, YYNGEE. The CDR3 sequence: CASSPTGNSYEQYF. The CDR3 DNA reads TGTGCCAGCAGCCCGACAGGGAACTCCTACGAGCAGTACTTC.

The chain has TRBV4-1 and TRBJ1-1; D possibly corresponds to TRBD1 (5 bases). The CDR3 sequence is 14 residues long. Trimming removed 2 bases from V and 4 bases from J, with 11 bases in between. CDR1 MGHRA and CDR2 YSYEKL come from the germline V gene. CDR3 in amino acids: CASSQNRRITEAFF. The CDR3 nucleotides are TGCGCCAGCAGCCAAAACAGGCGAATCACTGAAGCTTTCTTT.

This chain uses TRBV4-3 with TRBJ1-1; D is unclear. The CDR3 is 15 residues long. CDR1 and CDR2 from the germline V gene are LGHNA and YSLEER. Trimming stripped 0 bases from V and 1 base from J, with 9 bases between. The DNA for the CDR3 is TGCGCCAGCAGCCAAGATCCGCGGAGGAACACTGAAGCTTTCTTT. It translates to CASSQDPRRNTEAFF.

The chain recombines TRBV11-2 with TRBJ1-1; D not resolved. This CDR3 spans 15 amino acids. Trimming removed 1 base from V and 1 base from J, with 10 bases in between. CDR1 SGHAT and CDR2 FQNNGV come from the germline V gene. This CDR3 is CASSLALTANTEAFF. The CDR3, as DNA: TGTGCCAGCAGCTTAGCGTTAACAGCGAACACTGAAGCTTTCTTT.

This rearrangement joins TRBV6-2 or TRBV6-3 to TRBJ1-2, with D unresolved. With 0 bases removed from V and 0 bases from J, the gap between germline ends came to 11 bases. From germline, CDR1 is MNHEY and CDR2 SVGEGT. CDR3 size: 16 residues. CDR3 nucleotide sequence: TGTGCCAGCAGTTACTCATTAGAGAAGCCTAACTATGGCTACACCTTC. Its translation: CASSYSLEKPNYGYTF.

This clone has just one count. The genes are TRBV14 and TRBJ2-1, with TRBD1 identical over 11 bases. CDR1 is SGHDN, CDR2 FVKESK, per germline. Germline trimming cut 2 bases from V and 4 bases from J; bases unmatched to any gene: 4. The CDR3 contains 16 residues. The CDR3 region has the DNA TGTGCCAGCAGCCAATCCGGGACAGGGGGATACAATGAGCAGTTCTTC. It yields the protein CASSQSGTGGYNEQFF.

The V and J genes are TRBV7-9 and TRBJ2-5, with TRBD2 matching 14 bases. Trimming removed 4 bases from V and 5 bases from J; junction bases left unmatched: 6. Germline CDR1 reads SEHNR; CDR2 reads FQNEAQ (reference sequence). The CDR3 length is 16 residues. The CDR3 here is CASSSTSGGAWETQYF. The CDR3 nucleotides read TGTGCCAGCAGCTCGACTAGCGGGGGGGCCTGGGAGACCCAGTACTTC.

This clone was detected once. The chain joins TRBV5-6 to TRBJ1-5; 7 positions match TRBD1. CDR3 size: 12 residues. V gave up 5 bases and J gave up 10 bases; unmatched junction bases: 6. The germline V gene encodes CDR1 SGHDT and CDR2 YYEEEE. CDR3 sequence (DNA): TGTGCCAGCAGTAGGCGGGACAGCCCCCAGCATTTT. This sequence encodes CASSRRDSPQHF.

This sequence joins TRBV25-1 and TRBJ1-1; D may be TRBD1 (5 bases). The CDR3 has 15 amino acids. Germline assignment: CDR1 MGHDK and CDR2 SYGVNS. The V end was cut by 0 bases, the J end by 3 bases, with 11 bases between. CDR3 bases: TGTGCCAGCAGTGAATATTGGGGGGATCACACTGAAGCTTTCTTT. Translating gives CASSEYWGDHTEAFF.

The chain combines TRBV7-2 with TRBJ1-6; D is unclear. V lost 4 bases and J 11 bases, leaving 15 bases between the germline ends. CDR3 length: 14 residues. CDR1 SGHTA and CDR2 FQGNSA come from the germline V gene. CDR3: CASSSQSLETPLHF. The DNA of the CDR3 is TGTGCCAGCAGCTCCCAGAGTCTAGAGACACCCCTCCACTTT. The entire variable domain, with the rest obtained from reference TRBV7-2 and TRBJ1-6, is as follows: GAGVSQSPSNKVTEKGKDVELRCDPISGHTALYWYRQSLGQGLEFLIYFQGNSAPDKSGLPSDRFSAERTGGSVSTLTIQRTQQEDSAVYLCASSSQSLETPLHFGNGTRLTVT.

The chain couples TRBV15 to TRBJ1-1, with D tentatively TRBD1 (5 bases). V lost 6 bases and J 1 base, leaving 15 bases between the germline ends. CDR3 length equals 15 residues. From germline, CDR1 is LNHNV and CDR2 YYDKDF (reference sequence). CDR3: CATSWGRARNTEAFF. CDR3 in DNA: TGTGCCACCAGTTGGGGCAGGGCCCGGAACACTGAAGCTTTCTTT. Based on the CDR3 plus reference TRBV15 and TRBJ1-1, the full variable domain is DAMVIQNPRYQVTQFGKPVTLSCSQTLNHNVMYWYQQKSSQAPKLLFHYYDKDFNNEADTPDNFQSRRPNTSFCFLDIRSPGLGDTAMYLCATSWGRARNTEAFFGQGTRLTVV.

V usage is TRBV5-1 and J usage is TRBJ1-1, with TRBD1 matching over 8 bases. V lost 4 bases, J lost 4 bases, and 6 bases stayed unmatched. Germline CDR1 reads SGHRS; CDR2 reads YFSETQ. The CDR3 has 14 residues. CDR3 residues: CASSTGQGFTEAFF. The CDR3 DNA sequence: TGCGCCAGCAGCACAGGACAGGGTTTCACTGAAGCTTTCTTT.

The chain links TRBV5-6 to TRBJ1-4; D perhaps matches TRBD1 (5 bases). Germline V CDR1 and CDR2: SGHDT, YYEEEE. The length of the CDR3 is 16 residues. The V and J ends lost 6 bases and 8 bases respectively, with 23 bases between them. CDR3 DNA sequence: TGTGCCAGCATCTCCTCAAGCGGGGACTTACCCGAAAAACTGTTTTTT. Its protein product is CASISSSGDLPEKLFF.

The chain joins TRBV7-3 to TRBJ2-6; D gene uncertain. V shed 3 bases and J shed 0 bases, with 3 bases lying between them. The CDR3 has 14 residues. Germline loops: CDR1 SGHTA, CDR2 FQGTGA. In DNA form, the CDR3 reads TGTGCCAGCAGCTTCAGCTCTGGGGCCAACGTCCTGACTTTC. It yields the protein CASSFSSGANVLTF.